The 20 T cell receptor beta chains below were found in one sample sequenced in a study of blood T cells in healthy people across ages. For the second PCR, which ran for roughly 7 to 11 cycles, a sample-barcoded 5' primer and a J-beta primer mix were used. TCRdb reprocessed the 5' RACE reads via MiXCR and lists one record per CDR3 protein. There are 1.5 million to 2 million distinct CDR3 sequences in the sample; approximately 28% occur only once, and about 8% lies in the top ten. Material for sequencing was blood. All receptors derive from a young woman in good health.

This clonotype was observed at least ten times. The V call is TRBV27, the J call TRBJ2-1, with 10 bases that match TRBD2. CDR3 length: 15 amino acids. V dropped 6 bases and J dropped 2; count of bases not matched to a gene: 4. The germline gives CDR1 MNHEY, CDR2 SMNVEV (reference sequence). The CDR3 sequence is CASSSTSGAYNEQFF. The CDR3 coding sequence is TGTGCCAGCAGCTCCACTAGCGGGGCCTACAATGAGCAGTTCTTC.

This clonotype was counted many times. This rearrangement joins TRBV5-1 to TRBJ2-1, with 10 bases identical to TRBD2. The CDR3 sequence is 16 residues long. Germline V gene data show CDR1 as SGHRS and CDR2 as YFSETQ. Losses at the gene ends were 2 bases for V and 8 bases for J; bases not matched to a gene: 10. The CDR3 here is CASSFGGTSGTHEQFF. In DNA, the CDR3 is TGCGCCAGCAGCTTTGGGGGAACTAGCGGGACCCATGAGCAGTTCTTC.

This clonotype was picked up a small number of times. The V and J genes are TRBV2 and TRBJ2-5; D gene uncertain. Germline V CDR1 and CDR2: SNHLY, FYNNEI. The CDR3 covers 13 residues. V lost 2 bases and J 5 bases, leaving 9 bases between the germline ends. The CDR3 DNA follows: TGTGCCAGCAGTGAAACAGAAGATGAGACCCAGTACTTC. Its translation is CASSETEDETQYF.

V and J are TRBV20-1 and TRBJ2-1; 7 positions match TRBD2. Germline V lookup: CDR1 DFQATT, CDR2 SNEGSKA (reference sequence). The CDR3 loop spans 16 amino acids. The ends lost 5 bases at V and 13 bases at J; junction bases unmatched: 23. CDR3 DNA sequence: TGCAGTGCTGATGGCTCCGGGGCTAGCGGCTCCGAGACCCAGTTCTTC. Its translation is CSADGSGASGSETQFF.

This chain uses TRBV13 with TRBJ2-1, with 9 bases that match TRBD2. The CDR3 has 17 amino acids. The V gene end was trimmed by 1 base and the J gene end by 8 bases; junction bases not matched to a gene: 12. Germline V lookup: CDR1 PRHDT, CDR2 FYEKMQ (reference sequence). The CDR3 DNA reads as TGTGCCAGCAGCTTAGTGGCGGGAGGGTACCGGTACGATGAGCAGTTCTTC. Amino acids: CASSLVAGGYRYDEQFF.

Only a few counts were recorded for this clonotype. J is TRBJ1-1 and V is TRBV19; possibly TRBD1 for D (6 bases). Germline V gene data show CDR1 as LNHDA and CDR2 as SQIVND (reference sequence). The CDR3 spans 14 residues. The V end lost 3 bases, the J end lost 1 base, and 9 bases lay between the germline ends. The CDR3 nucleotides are TGTGCCAGTAGTATGGCGGGGGCGAACACTGAAGCTTTCTTT. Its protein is CASSMAGANTEAFF.

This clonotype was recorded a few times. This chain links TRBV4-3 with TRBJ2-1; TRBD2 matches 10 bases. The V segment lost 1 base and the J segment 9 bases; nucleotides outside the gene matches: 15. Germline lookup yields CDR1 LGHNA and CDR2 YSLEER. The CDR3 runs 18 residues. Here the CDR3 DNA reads TGCGCCAGCAGCCAAGCAGTAACTAGCGGGAACGCCTCGCCTGAGCAGTTCTTC. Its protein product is CASSQAVTSGNASPEQFF.

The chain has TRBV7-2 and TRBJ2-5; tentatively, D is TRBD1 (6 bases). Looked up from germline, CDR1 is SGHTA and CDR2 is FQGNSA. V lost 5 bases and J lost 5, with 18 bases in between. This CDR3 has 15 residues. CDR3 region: CASSLRTTGKETQYF. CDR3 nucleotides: TGTGCCAGCAGCCTCAGAACTACAGGGAAGGAGACCCAGTACTTC.

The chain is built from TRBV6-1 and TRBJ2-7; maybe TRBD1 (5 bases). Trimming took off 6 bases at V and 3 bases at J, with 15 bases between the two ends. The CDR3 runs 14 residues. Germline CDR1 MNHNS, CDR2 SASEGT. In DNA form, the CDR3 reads TGTGCCAGCAGAGAATGGCAGGGCCTCTACGAGCAGTACTTC. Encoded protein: CASREWQGLYEQYF.

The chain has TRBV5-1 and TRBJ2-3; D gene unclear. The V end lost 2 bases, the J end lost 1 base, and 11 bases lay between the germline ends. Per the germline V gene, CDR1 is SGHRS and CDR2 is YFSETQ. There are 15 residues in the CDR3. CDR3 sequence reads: CASSFTGYGTDTQYF. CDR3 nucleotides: TGCGCCAGCAGCTTTACGGGTTATGGCACAGATACGCAGTATTTT. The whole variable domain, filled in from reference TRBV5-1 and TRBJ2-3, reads KAGVTQTPRYLIKTRGQQVTLSCSPISGHRSVSWYQQTPGQGLQFLFEYFSETQRNKGNFPGRFSGRQFSNSRSEMNVSTLELGDSALYLCASSFTGYGTDTQYFGPGTRLTVL.

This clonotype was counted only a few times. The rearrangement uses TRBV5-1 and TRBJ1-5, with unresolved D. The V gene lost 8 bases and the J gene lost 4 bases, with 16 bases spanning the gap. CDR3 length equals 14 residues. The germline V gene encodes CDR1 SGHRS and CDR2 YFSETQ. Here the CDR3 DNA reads TGCGCCAGTGCAGAGTATCACCCTAATCAGCCCCAGCATTTT. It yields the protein CASAEYHPNQPQHF.

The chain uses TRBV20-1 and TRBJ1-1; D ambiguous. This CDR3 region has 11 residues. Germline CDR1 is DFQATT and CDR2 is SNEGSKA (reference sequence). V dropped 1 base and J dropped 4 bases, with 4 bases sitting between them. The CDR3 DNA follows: TGCAGTGCTAGAGCCGTCACTGAAGCTTTCTTT. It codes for CSARAVTEAFF.

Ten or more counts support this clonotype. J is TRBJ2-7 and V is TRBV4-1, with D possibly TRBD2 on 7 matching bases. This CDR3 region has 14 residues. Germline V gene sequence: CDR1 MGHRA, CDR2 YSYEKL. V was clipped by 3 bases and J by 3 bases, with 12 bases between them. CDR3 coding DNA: TGCGCCAGCAGCCATCCCGGGGGGCTCTACGAGCAGTACTTC. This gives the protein CASSHPGGLYEQYF.

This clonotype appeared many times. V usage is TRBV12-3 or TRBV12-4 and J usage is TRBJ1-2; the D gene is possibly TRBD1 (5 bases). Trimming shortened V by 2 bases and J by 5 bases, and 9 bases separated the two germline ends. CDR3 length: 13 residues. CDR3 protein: CASSLPGEYGYTF. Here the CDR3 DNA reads TGTGCCAGCAGTTTACCGGGGGAATATGGCTACACCTTC.

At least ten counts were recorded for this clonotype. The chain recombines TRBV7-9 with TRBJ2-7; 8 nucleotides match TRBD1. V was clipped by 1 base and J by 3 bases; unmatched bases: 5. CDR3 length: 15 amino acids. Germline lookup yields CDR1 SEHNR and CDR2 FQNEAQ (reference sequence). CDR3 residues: CASSLGSGGIYEQYF. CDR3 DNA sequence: TGTGCCAGCAGCTTAGGGTCAGGGGGCATCTACGAGCAGTACTTC.

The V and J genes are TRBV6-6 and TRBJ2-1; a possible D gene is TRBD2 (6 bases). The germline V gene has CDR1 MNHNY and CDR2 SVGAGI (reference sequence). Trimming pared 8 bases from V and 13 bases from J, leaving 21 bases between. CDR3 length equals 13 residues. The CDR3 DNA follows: TGTGCCAGCGGCCCCATTTGGAGGGAGACCCAGTTCTTC. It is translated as CASGPIWRETQFF.

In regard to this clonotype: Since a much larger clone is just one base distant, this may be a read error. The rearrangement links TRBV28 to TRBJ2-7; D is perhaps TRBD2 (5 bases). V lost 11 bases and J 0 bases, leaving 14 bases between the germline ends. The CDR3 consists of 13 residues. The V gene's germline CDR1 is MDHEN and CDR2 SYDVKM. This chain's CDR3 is CAALRTGSYEQYF. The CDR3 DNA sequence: TGTGCCGCCCTCAGGACTGGCTCCTACGAGCAGTACTTC.

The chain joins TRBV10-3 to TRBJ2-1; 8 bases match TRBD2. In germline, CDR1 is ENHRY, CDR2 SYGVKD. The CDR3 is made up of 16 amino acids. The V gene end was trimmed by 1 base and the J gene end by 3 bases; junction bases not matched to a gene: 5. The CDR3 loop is CAISECLAGGYNEQFF. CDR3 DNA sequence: TGTGCCATCAGTGAGTGTCTAGCGGGCGGCTACAATGAGCAGTTCTTC.

DNA of the CDR3: TGTGCCAGCTCACCGGACCCTACTTACAATGAGCAGTTCTTC. This sequence encodes CASSPDPTYNEQFF. The rearrangement uses TRBV18 and TRBJ2-1, with D unresolved. This CDR3 has 14 residues. The V and J ends lost 3 bases and 4 bases respectively, with 10 bases between them. Germline V gene lookup returns CDR1 KGHSH and CDR2 LQKENI.

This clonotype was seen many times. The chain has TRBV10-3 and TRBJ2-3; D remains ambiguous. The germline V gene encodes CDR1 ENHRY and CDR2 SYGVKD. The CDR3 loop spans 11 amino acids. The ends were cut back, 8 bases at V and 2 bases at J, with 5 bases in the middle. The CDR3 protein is CAIGPTDTQYF. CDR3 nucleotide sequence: TGTGCCATCGGACCCACAGATACGCAGTATTTT.